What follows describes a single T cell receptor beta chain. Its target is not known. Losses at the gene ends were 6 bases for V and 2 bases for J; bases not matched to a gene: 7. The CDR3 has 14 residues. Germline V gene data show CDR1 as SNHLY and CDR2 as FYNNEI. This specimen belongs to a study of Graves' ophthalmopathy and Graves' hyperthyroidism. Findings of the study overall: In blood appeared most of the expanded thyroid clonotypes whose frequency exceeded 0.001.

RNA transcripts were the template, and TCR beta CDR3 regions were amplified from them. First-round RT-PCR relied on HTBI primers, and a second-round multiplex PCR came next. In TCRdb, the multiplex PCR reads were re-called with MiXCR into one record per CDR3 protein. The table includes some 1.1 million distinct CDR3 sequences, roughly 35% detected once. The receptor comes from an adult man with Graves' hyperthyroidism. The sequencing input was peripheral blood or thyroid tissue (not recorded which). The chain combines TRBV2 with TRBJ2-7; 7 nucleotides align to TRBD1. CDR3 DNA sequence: TGTGCCAGCAGGACCGGGACAGCCCCCTACGAGCAGTACTTC. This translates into CASRTGTAPYEQYF.